This TCR beta chain was captured by sequencing in a study of CDR3 diversity in severe acne. The CDR3 runs 15 residues. The germline V gene encodes CDR1 MGHRA and CDR2 YSYEKL. The V and J ends lost 1 base and 4 bases respectively, with 13 bases between them. Each CDR3 protein gets one entry after TCRdb re-called the PCR reads with MiXCR. The data hold under 100,000 distinct CDR3 sequences, with about 48% observed a single time. The J gene is TRBJ1-2, the V gene TRBV4-1; a weak D match, TRBD1 (5 bases). Input material: blood. The receptor comes from a male donor in good health, serving as a control. In DNA form, the CDR3 reads TGCGCCAGCAGCCAAGGTCCGGGACTGGCCTATGGCTACACCTTC. It encodes CASSQGPGLAYGYTF.